This T cell receptor (beta chain) was sequenced during a study of CD8 T cells in ankylosing spondylitis. Study observations and caveats: Within matched ankylosing spondylitis synovial fluid, disease-linked clones were reportedly significantly enriched.

V shed 7 bases and J shed 0 bases, with 12 bases lying between them. This CDR3 spans 15 amino acids. From germline, CDR1 is SGHTA and CDR2 FQGNSA. In its sample, this clonotype was seen many times. Antigen: not known. TCRdb re-analysed the 5' RACE reads in MiXCR, keeping a single row per CDR3 protein. The sample has around 150,000 distinct CDR3 sequences; 7.3% are singletons. The sequenced sample was blood, either unsorted or a sorted T cell fraction (not recorded which). This chain links TRBV7-2 with TRBJ2-2; the D gene is possibly TRBD2 (5 bases). This sequence originates from a female donor with ankylosing spondylitis or in good health (not recorded which). DNA of the CDR3: TGTGCCAGCACCCCGGGGATTTCGAACACCGGGGAGCTGTTTTTT. This gives the protein CASTPGISNTGELFF.